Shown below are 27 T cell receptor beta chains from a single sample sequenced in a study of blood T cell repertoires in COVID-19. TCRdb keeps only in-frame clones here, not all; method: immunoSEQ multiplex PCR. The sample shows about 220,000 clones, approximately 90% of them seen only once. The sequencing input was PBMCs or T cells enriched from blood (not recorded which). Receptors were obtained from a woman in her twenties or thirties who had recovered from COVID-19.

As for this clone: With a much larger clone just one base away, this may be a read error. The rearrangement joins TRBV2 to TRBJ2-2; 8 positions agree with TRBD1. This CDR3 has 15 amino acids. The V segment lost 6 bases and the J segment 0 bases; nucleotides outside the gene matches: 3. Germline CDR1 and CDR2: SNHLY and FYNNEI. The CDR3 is CASRPDRANTGELFF. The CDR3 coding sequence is TGTGCCAGCAGACCGGACAGGGCGAACACCGGGGAGCTGTTTTTT.

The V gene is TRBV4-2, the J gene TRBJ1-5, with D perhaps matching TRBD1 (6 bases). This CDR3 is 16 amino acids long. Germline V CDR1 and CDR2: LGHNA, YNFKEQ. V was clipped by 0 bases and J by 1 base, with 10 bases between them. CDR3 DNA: TGTGCCAGCAGCCAAGATGGGACAACAAGCAATCAGCCCCAGCATTTT. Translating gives CASSQDGTTSNQPQHF.

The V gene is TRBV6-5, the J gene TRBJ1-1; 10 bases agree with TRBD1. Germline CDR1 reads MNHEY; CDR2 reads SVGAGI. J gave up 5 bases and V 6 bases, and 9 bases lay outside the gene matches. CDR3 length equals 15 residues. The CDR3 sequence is CASSYDRGRFTEAFF. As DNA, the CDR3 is TGTGCCAGCAGCTATGACAGGGGGCGGTTTACTGAAGCTTTCTTT.

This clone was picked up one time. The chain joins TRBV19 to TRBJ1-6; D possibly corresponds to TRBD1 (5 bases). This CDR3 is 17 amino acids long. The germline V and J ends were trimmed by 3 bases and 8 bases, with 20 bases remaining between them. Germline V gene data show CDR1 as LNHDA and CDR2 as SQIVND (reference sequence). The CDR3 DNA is TGTGCCAGTAGTATCTCCTCCTACAGGAACATCTATTCACCCCTCCACTTT. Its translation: CASSISSYRNIYSPLHF.

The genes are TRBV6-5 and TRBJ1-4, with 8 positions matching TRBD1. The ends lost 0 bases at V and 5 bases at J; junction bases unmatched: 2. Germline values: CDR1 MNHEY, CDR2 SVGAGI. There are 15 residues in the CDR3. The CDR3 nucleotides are TGTGCCAGCAGTTACTCCGGGACAGGCAATGAAAAACTGTTTTTT. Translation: CASSYSGTGNEKLFF.

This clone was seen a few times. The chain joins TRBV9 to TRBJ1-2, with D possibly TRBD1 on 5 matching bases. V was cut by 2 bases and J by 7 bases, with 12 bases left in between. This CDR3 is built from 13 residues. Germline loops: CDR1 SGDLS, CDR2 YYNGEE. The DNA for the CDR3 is TGTGCCAGCAGCGTTGGGGGGAGAGGTGGCTACACCTTC. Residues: CASSVGGRGGYTF. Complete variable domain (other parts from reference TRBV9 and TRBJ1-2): DSGVTQTPKHLITATGQRVTLRCSPRSGDLSVYWYQQSLDQGLQFLIQYYNGEERAKGNILERFSAQQFPDLHSELNLSSLELGDSALYFCASSVGGRGGYTFGSGTRLTVV.

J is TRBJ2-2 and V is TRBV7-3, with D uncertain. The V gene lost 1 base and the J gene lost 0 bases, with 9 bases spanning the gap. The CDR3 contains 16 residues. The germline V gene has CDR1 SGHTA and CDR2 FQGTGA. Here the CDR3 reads CASSLMAGSNTGELFF. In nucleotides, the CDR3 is TGTGCCAGCAGCTTAATGGCAGGATCGAACACCGGGGAGCTGTTTTTT.

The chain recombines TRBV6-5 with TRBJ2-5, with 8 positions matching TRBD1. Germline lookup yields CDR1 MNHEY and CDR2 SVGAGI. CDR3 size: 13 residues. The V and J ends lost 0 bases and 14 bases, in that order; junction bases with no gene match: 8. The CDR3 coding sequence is TGTGCCAGCAGTTACTCCTACGACAGGGGATACTACTTC. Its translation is CASSYSYDRGYYF.

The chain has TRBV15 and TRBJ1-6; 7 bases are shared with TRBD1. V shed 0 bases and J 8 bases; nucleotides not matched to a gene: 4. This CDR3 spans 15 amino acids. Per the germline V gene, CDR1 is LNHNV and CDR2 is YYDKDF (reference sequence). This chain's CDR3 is CATSRDQGEDSPLHF. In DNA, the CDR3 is TGTGCCACCAGCAGAGATCAGGGGGAAGATTCACCCCTCCACTTT.

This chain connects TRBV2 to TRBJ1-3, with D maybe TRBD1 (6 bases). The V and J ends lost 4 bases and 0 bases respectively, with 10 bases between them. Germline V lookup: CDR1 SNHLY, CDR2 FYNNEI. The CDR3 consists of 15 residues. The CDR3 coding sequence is TGTGCCAGCAGTGTGACAGGATCCTCTGGAAACACCATATATTTT. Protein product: CASSVTGSSGNTIYF.

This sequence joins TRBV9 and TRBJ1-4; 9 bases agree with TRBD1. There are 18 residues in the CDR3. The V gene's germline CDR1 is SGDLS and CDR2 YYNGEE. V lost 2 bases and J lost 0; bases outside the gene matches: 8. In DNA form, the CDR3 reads TGTGCCAGCAGCGTGAGTTTGGGACAGGGTGCAACTAATGAAAAACTGTTTTTT. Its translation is CASSVSLGQGATNEKLFF.

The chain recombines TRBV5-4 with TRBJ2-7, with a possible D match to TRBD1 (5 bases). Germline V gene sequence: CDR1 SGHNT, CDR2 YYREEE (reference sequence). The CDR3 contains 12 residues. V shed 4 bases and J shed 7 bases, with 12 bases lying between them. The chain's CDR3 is CASSPTGQEQYF. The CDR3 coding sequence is TGTGCCAGCAGCCCGACCGGACAAGAGCAGTACTTC.

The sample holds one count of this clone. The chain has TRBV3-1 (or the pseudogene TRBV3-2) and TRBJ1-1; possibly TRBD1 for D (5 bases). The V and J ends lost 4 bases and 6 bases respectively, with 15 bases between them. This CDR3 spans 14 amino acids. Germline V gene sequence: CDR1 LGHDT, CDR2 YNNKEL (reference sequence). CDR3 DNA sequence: TGTGCCAGCAGCCCTTTCCAGTGGGGCCCTGAAGCTTTCTTT. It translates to CASSPFQWGPEAFF.

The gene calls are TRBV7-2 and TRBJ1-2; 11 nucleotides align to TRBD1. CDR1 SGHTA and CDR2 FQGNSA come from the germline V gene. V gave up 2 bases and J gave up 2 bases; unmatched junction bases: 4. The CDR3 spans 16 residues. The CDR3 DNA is TGTGCCAGCAGCTTATCAAGGGACAGGGGGAACTATGGCTACACCTTC. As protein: CASSLSRDRGNYGYTF. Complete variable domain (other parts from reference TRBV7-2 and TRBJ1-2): GAGVSQSPSNKVTEKGKDVELRCDPISGHTALYWYRQSLGQGLEFLIYFQGNSAPDKSGLPSDRFSAERTGGSVSTLTIQRTQQEDSAVYLCASSLSRDRGNYGYTFGSGTRLTVV.

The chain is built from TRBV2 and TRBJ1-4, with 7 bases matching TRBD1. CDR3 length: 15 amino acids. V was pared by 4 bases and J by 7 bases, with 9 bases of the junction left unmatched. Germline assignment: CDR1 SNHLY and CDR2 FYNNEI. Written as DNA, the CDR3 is TGTGCCAGCAGTGTATCCAGGGGGTTTCTTGAAAAACTGTTTTTT. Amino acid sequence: CASSVSRGFLEKLFF.

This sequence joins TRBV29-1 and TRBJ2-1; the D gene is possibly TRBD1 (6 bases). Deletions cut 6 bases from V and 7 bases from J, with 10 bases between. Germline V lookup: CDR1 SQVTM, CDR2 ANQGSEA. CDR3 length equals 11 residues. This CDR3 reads CSVQGRNEQFF. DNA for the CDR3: TGCAGCGTACAGGGTCGAAATGAGCAGTTCTTC.

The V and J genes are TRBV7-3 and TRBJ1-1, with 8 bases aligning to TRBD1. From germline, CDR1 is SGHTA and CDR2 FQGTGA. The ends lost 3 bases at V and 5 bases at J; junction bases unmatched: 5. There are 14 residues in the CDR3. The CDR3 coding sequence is TGTGCCAGCAGCTTCACTCGACAGGGGACTGAAGCTTTCTTT. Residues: CASSFTRQGTEAFF.

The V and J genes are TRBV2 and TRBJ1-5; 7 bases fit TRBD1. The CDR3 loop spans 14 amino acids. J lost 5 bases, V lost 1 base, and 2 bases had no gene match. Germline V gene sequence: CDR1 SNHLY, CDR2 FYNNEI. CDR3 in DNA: TGTGCCAGCAGTGAAGACAGGGGAGATCAGCCCCAGCATTTT. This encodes CASSEDRGDQPQHF.

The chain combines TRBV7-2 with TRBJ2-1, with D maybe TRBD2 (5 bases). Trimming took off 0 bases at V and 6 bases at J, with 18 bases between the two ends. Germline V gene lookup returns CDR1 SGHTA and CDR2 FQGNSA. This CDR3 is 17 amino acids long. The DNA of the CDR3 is TGTGCCAGCAGCTTAGCATGGGCTAGCAACACTATCAATGAGCAGTTCTTC. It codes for CASSLAWASNTINEQFF.

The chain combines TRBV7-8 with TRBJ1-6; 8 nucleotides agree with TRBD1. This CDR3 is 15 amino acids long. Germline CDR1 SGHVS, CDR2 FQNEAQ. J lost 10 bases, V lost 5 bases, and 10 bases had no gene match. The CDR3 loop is CASSPRTGTGSPLHF. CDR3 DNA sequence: TGTGCCAGCAGCCCACGGACAGGGACTGGATCACCCCTCCACTTT.

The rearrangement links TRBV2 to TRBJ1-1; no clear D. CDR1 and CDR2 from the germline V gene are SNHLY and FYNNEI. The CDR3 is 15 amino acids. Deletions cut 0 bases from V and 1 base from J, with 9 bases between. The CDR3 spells CASSEAPVANTEAFF. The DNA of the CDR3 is TGTGCCAGCAGTGAAGCGCCGGTCGCGAACACTGAAGCTTTCTTT.

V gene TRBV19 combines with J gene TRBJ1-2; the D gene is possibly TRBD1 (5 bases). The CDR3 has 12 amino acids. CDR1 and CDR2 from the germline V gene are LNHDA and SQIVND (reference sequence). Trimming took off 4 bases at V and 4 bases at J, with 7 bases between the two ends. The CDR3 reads CASSTTVYGYTF. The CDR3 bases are TGTGCCAGTAGTACGACAGTCTATGGCTACACCTTC.

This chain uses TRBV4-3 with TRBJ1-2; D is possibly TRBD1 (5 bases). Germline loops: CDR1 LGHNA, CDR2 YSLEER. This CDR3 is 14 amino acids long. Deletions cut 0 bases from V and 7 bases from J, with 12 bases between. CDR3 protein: CASSQDRQGRGYTF. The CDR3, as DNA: TGCGCCAGCAGCCAAGATAGGCAGGGTCGTGGCTACACCTTC.

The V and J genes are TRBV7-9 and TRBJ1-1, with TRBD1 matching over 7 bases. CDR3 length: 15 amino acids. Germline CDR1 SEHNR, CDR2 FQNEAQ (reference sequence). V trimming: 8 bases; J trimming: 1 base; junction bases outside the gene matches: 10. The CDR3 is CASQTGVGGNTEAFF. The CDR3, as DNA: TGTGCCAGCCAAACAGGGGTTGGAGGGAACACTGAAGCTTTCTTT.

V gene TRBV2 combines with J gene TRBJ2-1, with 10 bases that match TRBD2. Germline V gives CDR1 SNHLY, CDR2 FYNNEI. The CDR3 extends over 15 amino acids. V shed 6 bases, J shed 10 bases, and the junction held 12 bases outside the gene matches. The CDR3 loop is CASRERSGGAVEQFF. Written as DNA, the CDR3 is TGTGCCAGCAGGGAGAGGAGCGGGGGGGCCGTCGAGCAGTTCTTC.

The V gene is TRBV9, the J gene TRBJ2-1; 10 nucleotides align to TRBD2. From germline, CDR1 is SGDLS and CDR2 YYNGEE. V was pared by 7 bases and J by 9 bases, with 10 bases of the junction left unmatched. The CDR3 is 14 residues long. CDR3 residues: CASGRAGGQVEQFF. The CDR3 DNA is TGTGCCAGCGGAAGAGCGGGGGGGCAAGTTGAGCAGTTCTTC.

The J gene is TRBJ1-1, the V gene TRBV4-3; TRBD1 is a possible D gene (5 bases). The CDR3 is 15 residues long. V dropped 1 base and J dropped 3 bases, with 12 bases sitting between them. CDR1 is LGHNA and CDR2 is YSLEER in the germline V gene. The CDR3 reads CASSQVAGGDTEAFF. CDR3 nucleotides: TGCGCCAGCAGCCAAGTGGCCGGGGGGGACACTGAAGCTTTCTTT.